This T cell receptor (beta chain) was identified in a study of T cells in Graves' hyperthyroidism and ophthalmopathy. Findings of the study overall: Ophthalmopathy could be told apart from stable hyperthyroidism with a 13 V-J model. Most thyroid clonotypes that were expanded above 0.001 also turned up in blood.

Points on this clonotype: The antigen remains undetermined.

Trimming left V 4 bases short and J 2 bases short, with 8 bases between. There are 13 residues in the CDR3. Germline lookup yields CDR1 SQVTM and CDR2 ANQGSEA. Each ophthalmopathy patient scored at least 3 on the Clinical Activity Score and at least 4 on NOSPECS grade, with duration under 3 months. Patients showing uncontrolled infection, other autoimmune disease, pregnancy or lactation were ineligible. Researchers took RNA transcripts and amplified the TCR beta CDR3 regions from them. HTBI primers were employed in a first-round RT-PCR of the TCR CDR3. TCRdb redid the calling of the multiplex PCR reads with MiXCR, one entry per CDR3 protein. The table has around 690,000 distinct CDR3 sequences, less than 25% seen once.

The sequence was collected from a man aged 30 to 39 with Graves' ophthalmopathy. The rearrangement uses TRBV29-1 and TRBJ2-2; weak D call: TRBD1 (5 bases). The specimen was blood. Written as DNA, the CDR3 is TGCAGCGTTGCTGACAGAAACACCGGGGAGCTGTTTTTT. Translating it yields CSVADRNTGELFF.